This T cell receptor (beta chain) was identified during a study of T cell responses to AZD1222 COVID-19 vaccine. Recipients boosted at about 4 weeks or about 12 weeks are pooled. Method: immunoSEQ multiplex PCR; TCRdb's copy keeps in-frame clones and lacks some. This sample has about 67,000 clones, with under 90% found just once. Germline V gene sequence: CDR1 SGHRS, CDR2 YFSETQ. With 6 bases clipped from V and 14 bases from J, the junction kept 21 bases outside the gene matches. The CDR3 runs 15 residues. The receptor comes from an adult who received the AZD1222 COVID-19 vaccine. The genes are TRBV5-1 and TRBJ1-1; 8 positions agree with TRBD1. The sample in question was peripheral blood, obtained 28 days after the second AZD1222 dose. CDR3 loop: CASTDRTGFSPESFF. Written as DNA, the CDR3 is TGCGCCAGCACGGACCGGACAGGGTTCTCCCCTGAAAGCTTCTTT.